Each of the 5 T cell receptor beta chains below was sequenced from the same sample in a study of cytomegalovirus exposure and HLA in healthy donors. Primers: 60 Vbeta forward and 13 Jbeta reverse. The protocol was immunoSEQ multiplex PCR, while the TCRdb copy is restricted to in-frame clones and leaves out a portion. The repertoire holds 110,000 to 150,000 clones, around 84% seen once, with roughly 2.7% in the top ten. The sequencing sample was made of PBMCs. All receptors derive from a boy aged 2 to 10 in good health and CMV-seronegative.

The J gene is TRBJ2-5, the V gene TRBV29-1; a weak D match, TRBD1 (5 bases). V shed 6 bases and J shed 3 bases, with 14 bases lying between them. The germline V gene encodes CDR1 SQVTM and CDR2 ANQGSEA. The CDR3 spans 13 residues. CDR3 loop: CSVASTDKETQYF. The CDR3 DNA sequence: TGCAGCGTCGCCTCGACAGACAAAGAGACCCAGTACTTC.

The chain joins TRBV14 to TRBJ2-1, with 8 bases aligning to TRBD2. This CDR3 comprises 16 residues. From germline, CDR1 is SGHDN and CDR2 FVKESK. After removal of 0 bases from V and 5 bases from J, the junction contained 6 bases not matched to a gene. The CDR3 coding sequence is TGTGCCAGCAGCCAAGATACTAGCGGTATCAACAATGAGCAGTTCTTC. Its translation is CASSQDTSGINNEQFF. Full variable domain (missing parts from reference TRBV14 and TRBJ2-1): EAGVTQFPSHSVIEKGQTVTLRCDPISGHDNLYWYRRVMGKEIKFLLHFVKESKQDESGMPNNRFLAERTGGTYSTLKVQPAELEDSGVYFCASSQDTSGINNEQFFGPGTRLTVL.

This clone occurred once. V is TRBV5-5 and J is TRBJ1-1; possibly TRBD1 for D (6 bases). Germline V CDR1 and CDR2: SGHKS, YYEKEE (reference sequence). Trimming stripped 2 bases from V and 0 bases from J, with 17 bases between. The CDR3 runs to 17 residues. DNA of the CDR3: TGTGCCAGCAGCTTTCGGCAGGGGAGTCCCCTGAACACTGAAGCTTTCTTT. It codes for CASSFRQGSPLNTEAFF.

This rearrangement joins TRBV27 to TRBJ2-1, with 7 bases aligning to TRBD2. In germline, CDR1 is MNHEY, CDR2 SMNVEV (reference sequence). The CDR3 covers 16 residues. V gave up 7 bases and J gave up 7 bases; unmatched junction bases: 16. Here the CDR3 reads CASTGGWGGLGNEQFF. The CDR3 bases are TGTGCCAGCACCGGGGGTTGGGGGGGACTCGGAAATGAGCAGTTCTTC.

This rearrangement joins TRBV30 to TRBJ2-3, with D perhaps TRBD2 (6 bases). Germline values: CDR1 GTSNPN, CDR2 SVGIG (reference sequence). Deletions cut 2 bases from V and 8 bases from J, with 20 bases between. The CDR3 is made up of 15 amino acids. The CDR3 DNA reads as TGTGCCTGGAGTAAGCTAGCGAGGGCCCCGGGTACGCAGTATTTT. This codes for CAWSKLARAPGTQYF.